The 2 T cell receptor beta chains below all came from one sample that was sequenced in a study of T cells in Graves' hyperthyroidism and ophthalmopathy (dated by TCRdb to between 2018 and 2021). Libraries were made using multiplex PCR. TCRdb lists the instrument as Illumina HiSeq 2000. Amplification of TCR beta CDR3 regions was carried out from RNA transcripts. For the first round of RT-PCR on the TCR CDR3, the HTBI primer set was used together with the Qiagen OneStep RT-PCR kit. TCRdb passed the public sequencing reads through fastp at Q25 and MiXCR, retaining productive beta sequences. One record per CDR3 amino acid sequence lists the most common genes and DNA. Across this sample there are under 250,000 distinct CDR3 sequences, with approximately 25% seen only once. The ten largest clonotypes hold approximately 35% of the sample. Material for sequencing was blood. These TCRs come from a woman between 35 and 50 years old with Graves' ophthalmopathy.

This clonotype was picked up many times. The CDR3 reads CASSFQGGSYGYTF. In nucleotides, the CDR3 is TGTGCCAGCAGTTTCCAAGGAGGCTCCTATGGCTACACCTTC. The chain employs TRBV28 and TRBJ1-2, with D hard to call. This CDR3 has 14 amino acids. Between the trimmed V and J ends, which lost 3 bases and 4 bases, there was a span of 12 bases. Germline loops: CDR1 MDHEN, CDR2 SYDVKM.

This clonotype was counted many times. This may arise from a read error, as a much more abundant clone is one base away. The chain recombines TRBV7-6 with TRBJ2-7; perhaps D is TRBD1 or TRBD2 (5 bases each). CDR1 and CDR2 (germline): SGHVS, FNYEAQ. This CDR3 region has 16 residues. CDR3 residues: CAGSLDQPGPYYEQYF. The CDR3 region has the DNA TGTGCCGGCAGCTTGGACCAACCGGGACCTTACTACGAGCAGTACTTC.